These 27 T cell receptor beta chains share one sample of origin, sequenced in a study of T cell repertoires in cytomegalovirus infection. TCRdb reprocessed the reads with MiXCR, giving one entry per CDR3 protein. The sample has hundreds of thousands of distinct CDR3 sequences, roughly 17% seen once. Sample: PBMCs. These receptors all come from a human donor in good health (CMV status not recorded). Some clones in this sample may be carry-over from other donors' samples.

This clonotype was observed at least ten times. The chain combines TRBV7-9 with TRBJ1-4; 8 bases agree with TRBD1. The V gene end was trimmed by 4 bases and the J gene end by 8 bases; junction bases not matched to a gene: 9. Germline CDR1 SEHNR, CDR2 FQNEAQ (reference sequence). The CDR3 is 15 amino acids. The CDR3 region is CASSSLTGVSEKLFF. The CDR3 DNA reads as TGTGCCAGCAGCTCCTTGACAGGGGTTTCCGAAAAACTGTTTTTT. The whole variable domain, filled in from reference TRBV7-9 and TRBJ1-4, reads DTGVSQNPRHKITKRGQNVTFRCDPISEHNRLYWYRQTLGQGPEFLTYFQNEAQLEKSRLLSDRFSAERPKGSFSTLEIQRTEQGDSAMYLCASSSLTGVSEKLFFGSGTQLSVL.

The chain carries TRBV6-5 and TRBJ1-1, with D maybe TRBD1 (5 bases). The V end was cut by 0 bases, the J end by 0 bases, with 14 bases between. The CDR3 runs 17 residues. Germline V gene sequence: CDR1 MNHEY, CDR2 SVGAGI. The CDR3 sequence is CASSYSSGREVNTEAFF. The CDR3 nucleotides are TGTGCCAGCAGTTACTCATCAGGGAGAGAAGTGAACACTGAAGCTTTCTTT.

The sample holds a few counts of this clonotype. CDR3 region: CSAVAPGRKETQYF. The CDR3 DNA reads TGCAGTGCTGTAGCTCCGGGCCGCAAAGAGACCCAGTACTTC. V gene TRBV20-1 combines with J gene TRBJ2-5; D gene unclear. The CDR3 covers 14 residues. V was shortened by 5 bases and J by 3 bases, with 16 bases between the two germline ends. Germline assignment: CDR1 DFQATT and CDR2 SNEGSKA (reference sequence).

The chain links TRBV25-1 to TRBJ2-2; D is unclear. CDR1 is MGHDK, CDR2 SYGVNS, per germline. V was cut by 9 bases and J by 3 bases, with 8 bases left in between. This CDR3 contains 12 residues. Written as DNA, the CDR3 is TGTGCCAGTCGCGACGACACCGGGGAGCTGTTTTTT. Translating gives CASRDDTGELFF.

The chain carries TRBV6-2 or TRBV6-3 and TRBJ1-6; tentatively, D is TRBD1 (5 bases). Per germline, CDR1 MNHEY and CDR2 SVGEGT. This CDR3 has 15 amino acids. With 6 bases removed from V and 7 bases from J, the gap between germline ends came to 16 bases. CDR3 DNA sequence: TGTGCCAGCAGGACGGGGGTGTTAACGAATTCACCCCTCCACTTT. Translated, it gives CASRTGVLTNSPLHF.

The chain recombines TRBV4-2 with TRBJ2-1; 14 bases fit TRBD2. Germline V gives CDR1 LGHNA, CDR2 YNFKEQ. The CDR3 spans 18 residues. With V trimmed by 0 bases and J by 10 bases, 11 bases remained unmatched. This chain's CDR3 is CASSQDLPTSGGAREQFF. Here the CDR3 DNA reads TGTGCCAGCAGCCAAGATCTCCCGACTAGCGGGGGGGCCCGGGAGCAGTTCTTC.

The sample holds many counts of this clonotype. The CDR3, as DNA: TGTGCCAGCAGCTTACCCCAGGGTCTACCCTATGGCTACACCTTC. Translation gives CASSLPQGLPYGYTF. This chain uses TRBV28 with TRBJ1-2; tentative D call: TRBD1 (5 bases). The length of the CDR3 is 15 residues. Trimming took off 6 bases at V and 4 bases at J, with 18 bases between the two ends. Germline assignment: CDR1 MDHEN and CDR2 SYDVKM.

This rearrangement joins TRBV5-1 to TRBJ2-2; unclear D gene. This CDR3 is 14 amino acids long. The germline CDR1 and CDR2 sequences are SGHRS and YFSETQ. V was shortened by 4 bases and J by 2 bases, with 9 bases between the two germline ends. Here the CDR3 reads CASSQPANTGELFF. The CDR3 region has the DNA TGCGCCAGCAGCCAACCGGCCAACACCGGGGAGCTGTTTTTT.

This chain connects TRBV10-3 to TRBJ1-1; TRBD1 might be the D (6 bases). V was cut by 2 bases and J by 5 bases, with 12 bases left in between. The germline V gene encodes CDR1 ENHRY and CDR2 SYGVKD. The CDR3 is made up of 14 amino acids. CDR3: CAISEGQFGTEAFF. As DNA, the CDR3 is TGTGCCATCAGTGAGGGACAGTTCGGGACTGAAGCTTTCTTT.

This clonotype has only a few counts. The chain uses TRBV5-6 and TRBJ1-1, with D unresolved. Trimming removed 0 bases from V and 1 base from J, with 10 bases in between. The V gene's germline CDR1 is SGHDT and CDR2 YYEEEE. CDR3 length equals 15 residues. The CDR3 DNA reads TGTGCCAGCAGCTTGGGGGCTATTCCGAACACTGAAGCTTTCTTT. Its translation is CASSLGAIPNTEAFF.

The sample holds many counts of this clonotype. The chain is built from TRBV7-9 and TRBJ1-6; D is unresolved. The V end was cut by 3 bases, the J end by 6 bases, with 15 bases between. The V gene's germline CDR1 is SEHNR and CDR2 FQNEAQ (reference sequence). The CDR3 is made up of 16 amino acids. The CDR3 sequence: CASSFPGELSNSPLHF. CDR3 bases: TGTGCCAGCAGCTTCCCGGGTGAACTCAGTAATTCACCCCTCCACTTT.

This clonotype came up many times. The J gene is TRBJ1-1, the V gene TRBV5-1; D gene uncertain. Trimming shortened V by 0 bases and J by 0 bases, and 12 bases separated the two germline ends. The CDR3 covers 16 residues. Germline CDR1 reads SGHRS; CDR2 reads YFSETQ. CDR3 DNA: TGCGCCAGCAGCTTGGAGGGCGCAGTAGTGAACACTGAAGCTTTCTTT. It yields the protein CASSLEGAVVNTEAFF. Filled out from reference TRBV5-1 and TRBJ1-1, the complete variable domain reads KAGVTQTPRYLIKTRGQQVTLSCSPISGHRSVSWYQQTPGQGLQFLFEYFSETQRNKGNFPGRFSGRQFSNSRSEMNVSTLELGDSALYLCASSLEGAVVNTEAFFGQGTRLTVV.

The chain combines TRBV20-1 with TRBJ2-2; D unresolved. In germline, CDR1 is DFQATT, CDR2 SNEGSKA (reference sequence). Trimming stripped 3 bases from V and 5 bases from J, with 13 bases between. CDR3 size: 14 residues. This CDR3 is CSASTNAGTGELFF. CDR3 nucleotide sequence: TGCAGTGCTAGCACTAACGCCGGGACCGGGGAGCTGTTTTTT.

This sequence joins TRBV4-3 and TRBJ1-2; the D is unclear. Germline lookup yields CDR1 LGHNA and CDR2 YSLEER. The V end lost 0 bases, the J end lost 4 bases, and 18 bases lay between the germline ends. The length of the CDR3 is 17 residues. CDR3: CASSQDGSSDLLYGYTF. CDR3 nucleotides: TGCGCCAGCAGCCAAGATGGCTCGTCAGATTTACTCTATGGCTACACCTTC.

The CDR3 DNA reads as TGTGCCAGTAGTATTTCCGGGACAGGGGACACAGATACGCAGTATTTT. Protein product: CASSISGTGDTDTQYF. The gene calls are TRBV19 and TRBJ2-3; the match to TRBD1 covers 10 bases. V lost 3 bases, J lost 2 bases, and 5 bases stayed unmatched. The V gene's germline CDR1 is LNHDA and CDR2 SQIVND (reference sequence). The CDR3 has 16 amino acids.

This clonotype was seen a handful of times. J is TRBJ2-7 and V is TRBV12-3 or TRBV12-4; no firm D call. Trimming shortened V by 4 bases and J by 5 bases, and 9 bases separated the two germline ends. This CDR3 spans 12 amino acids. CDR3 protein: CASSYPDHEQYF. The CDR3 coding sequence is TGTGCCAGCAGTTACCCTGACCACGAGCAGTACTTC.

This clonotype was picked up a small number of times. The J gene is TRBJ2-7, the V gene TRBV11-3; D might be TRBD1 or TRBD2, each matching 6 bases. Germline V lookup: CDR1 SGHNT, CDR2 YENEEA. V lost 1 base and J 2 bases, leaving 12 bases between the germline ends. The CDR3 sequence is 15 residues long. In nucleotides, the CDR3 is TGTGCCAGCAGCTTAGGGCTAGGGGGGCCCTACGAGCAGTACTTC. Its protein product is CASSLGLGGPYEQYF. The full variable domain, completed using reference TRBV11-3 and TRBJ2-7, is EAGVVQSPRYKIIEKKQPVAFWCNPISGHNTLYWYLQNLGQGPELLIRYENEEAVDDSQLPKDRFSAERLKGVDSTLKIQPAELGDSAVYLCASSLGLGGPYEQYFGPGTRLTVT.

This clonotype was observed a few times. The rearrangement links TRBV6-2 or TRBV6-3 to TRBJ1-1, with unresolved D. V was cut by 8 bases and J by 2 bases, with 9 bases left in between. CDR1 is MNHEY, CDR2 SVGEGT, per germline. The CDR3 has 12 amino acids. The CDR3 region has the DNA TGTGCCAGCGGTACAGTTAACACTGAAGCTTTCTTT. It is translated as CASGTVNTEAFF.

The chain joins TRBV29-1 to TRBJ2-3, with unresolved D. Germline loops: CDR1 SQVTM, CDR2 ANQGSEA. V gave up 0 bases and J gave up 4 bases, with 11 bases separating them. CDR3 length: 14 amino acids. CDR3 DNA sequence: TGCAGCGTTGAAGACGGGCTTGCCCCAGATACGCAGTATTTT. Protein product: CSVEDGLAPDTQYF.

This clonotype has just a few counts. The gene calls are TRBV27 and TRBJ2-3; tentatively, D is TRBD2 (5 bases). V shed 4 bases and J shed 4 bases, with 9 bases lying between them. Germline values: CDR1 MNHEY, CDR2 SMNVEV (reference sequence). The length of the CDR3 is 13 residues. CDR3 bases: TGTGCCAGCAGTTGGCTAGCTGCAGATACGCAGTATTTT. Its protein is CASSWLAADTQYF.

This clonotype has just a few counts. The chain uses TRBV5-1 and TRBJ2-5; D not resolved. V was trimmed by 4 bases and J by 2 bases, leaving 12 bases between them. In germline, CDR1 is SGHRS, CDR2 YFSETQ. The CDR3 sequence is 14 residues long. The CDR3 sequence: CASSHPAAQETQYF. CDR3 bases: TGCGCCAGCAGCCACCCGGCGGCACAAGAGACCCAGTACTTC.

This clonotype was seen ten or more times. This rearrangement joins TRBV12-3 or TRBV12-4 to TRBJ1-1; 8 bases line up with TRBD1. J gave up 6 bases and V 6 bases, and 15 bases lay outside the gene matches. This CDR3 spans 16 amino acids. In DNA form, the CDR3 reads TGTGCCAGCAGACCCATGAACAGGGGGAAAGTAGCTGAAGCTTTCTTT. This sequence encodes CASRPMNRGKVAEAFF.

J is TRBJ2-1 and V is TRBV10-3, with 13 bases identical to TRBD2. The germline V gene has CDR1 ENHRY and CDR2 SYGVKD. This CDR3 has 18 amino acids. After removal of 5 bases from V and 0 bases from J, the junction contained 7 bases not matched to a gene. The CDR3 sequence: CAISRTSGGPSSYNEQFF. CDR3 DNA sequence: TGTGCCATCAGTAGGACTAGCGGGGGCCCTAGCTCCTACAATGAGCAGTTCTTC.

The table lists this clonotype with many counts. The V and J genes are TRBV10-3 and TRBJ1-4; D is unclear. The length of the CDR3 is 15 residues. Trimming removed 4 bases from V and 8 bases from J, with 17 bases in between. Germline assignment: CDR1 ENHRY and CDR2 SYGVKD. The CDR3 region is CAISANSQREEKLFF. For the CDR3, the DNA is TGTGCCATCAGTGCAAACTCCCAAAGGGAAGAAAAACTGTTTTTT.

As to this clonotype: A much larger clone lies a single base off, so this may be a read error. The chain carries TRBV7-2 and TRBJ2-7; D remains ambiguous. The CDR3 has 12 residues. Trimming took off 10 bases at V and 1 base at J, with 11 bases between the two ends. The germline CDR1 and CDR2 sequences are SGHTA and FQGNSA. Here the CDR3 reads CATAEQSYEQYF. CDR3 coding DNA: TGTGCCACCGCGGAACAGTCCTACGAGCAGTACTTC.

The genes are TRBV20-1 and TRBJ2-1; D is unclear. Germline V gives CDR1 DFQATT, CDR2 SNEGSKA (reference sequence). The CDR3 runs to 14 residues. Deletions cut 6 bases from V and 4 bases from J, with 16 bases between. The CDR3 DNA follows: TGCAGTGCCCCAGACTCCAACCCATACAATGAGCAGTTCTTC. Amino acids: CSAPDSNPYNEQFF.

This clonotype was counted at least ten times. This chain uses TRBV5-1 with TRBJ2-7; possibly TRBD1 for D (6 bases). This CDR3 region has 12 residues. V dropped 4 bases and J dropped 6 bases, with 11 bases sitting between them. The germline gives CDR1 SGHRS, CDR2 YFSETQ. CDR3 coding DNA: TGCGCCAGCAGCCCGGACAGTTCCGAGCAGTACTTC. It codes for CASSPDSSEQYF.